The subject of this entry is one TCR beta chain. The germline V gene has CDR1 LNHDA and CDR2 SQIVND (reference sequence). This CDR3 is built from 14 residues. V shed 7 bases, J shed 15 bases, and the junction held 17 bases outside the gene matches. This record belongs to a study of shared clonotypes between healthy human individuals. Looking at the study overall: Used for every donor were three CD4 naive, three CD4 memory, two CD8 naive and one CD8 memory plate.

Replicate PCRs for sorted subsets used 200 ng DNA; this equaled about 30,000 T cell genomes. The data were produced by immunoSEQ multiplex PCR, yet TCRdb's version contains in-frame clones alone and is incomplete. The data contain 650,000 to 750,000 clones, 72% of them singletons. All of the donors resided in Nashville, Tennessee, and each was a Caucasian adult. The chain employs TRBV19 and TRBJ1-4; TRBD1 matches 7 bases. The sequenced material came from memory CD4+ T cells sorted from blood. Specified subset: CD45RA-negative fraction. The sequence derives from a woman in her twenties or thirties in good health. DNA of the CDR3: TGTGCCAGTAAATCGGGCCAAGACAGCGACAGGGTGTTTTTT. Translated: CASKSGQDSDRVFF.